This T cell receptor (beta chain) was recovered during a study of blood T cell repertoires in COVID-19 (dated by TCRdb to 2019 to 2021). With respect to the entire study: Samples from collaborators originated in the United States, Italy and Spain and spanned both the acute and convalescent phases of COVID-19. The prospective study material was composed of cDNA or gDNA derived from T cells, B-cell-depleted T cells, or PBMCs. Deeply sampled blood TCRbeta repertoires from subjects exposed to, actively infected with, or recovered from COVID-19 were included in the dataset. The repertoires were released in a freely available public database meant as a resource for research on the immune response to SARS-CoV-2. The samples were drawn from two sources: the first 160 participants of the ongoing ImmuneRACE study, and 950 to 1,500 subjects contributed by 6 global collaborators. Sample metadata almost always included a de-identified subject ID, COVID-19 status, age in years and sex. Where available, HLA class I and class II types were taken from metadata supplied by the sample provider and were not determined by assay-based typing.

The CDR3 sequence holds 20 residues, the cysteine and phenylalanine included. Of the read, only the CDR3 DNA is kept; its 60 bases are in frame from base 1. Trimmed from V: 0 bases; trimmed from J: 7 bases; junction bases lacking a gene match: 19. According to the germline V gene, CDR1 reads LGHNA and CDR2 reads YSLEER. Here is what the overall study found, with its caveats: How much clinical and demographic metadata was included differed by source and by participant, and the metadata was provided uncurated.

TCRbeta CDR3 regions were amplified from genomic DNA by means of the immunoSEQ Assay, a bias-controlled multiplex PCR. In the authors' own workflow: The number of nucleated cells in each sample was estimated from the amplification of reference gene primers within the assay. To quantify the absolute abundance of each unique TCRbeta CDR3 rearrangement, sequence reads were collapsed and filtered. For each sample, productive Simpson clonality was calculated as the square root of Simpson's diversity index across productive rearrangements. TCRdb limited this immuneACCESS table to in-frame rearrangements with V and J called. A share of clones is missing; checked studies link under half to unresolved V genes, and the rest is unexplained. V, J and clone size reflect that table, while D and trimming were determined from the DNA. The sample table contains some 65,000 clones; only one count was recorded for roughly 92% of them. The ten most abundant clones make up around 2.6% of the sample.

About this clone itself: It has no known antigen specificity. No base qualities exist here, and no much larger clone lies one base off it.

Collaborating institutions collected whole blood in K2EDTA tubes following their own protocols. For TCRbeta analysis, collaborators shipped samples as frozen whole blood, isolated PBMCs, or DNA extracted from either of those sample types. Sequenced material: peripheral blood. This TCR was sampled from a man aged 65 to 79 with active COVID-19. In this chain, TRBV4-3 is recombined with TRBJ2-1, with TRBD2 matching 9 junction bases. The CDR3 protein: CASSQDKLYSGGSDRNEQFF. The DNA sequence follows: TGCGCCAGCAGCCAAGATAAGCTATACAGCGGGGGGTCAGATCGGAATGAGCAGTTCTTC.